This T cell receptor (beta chain) came from a study of T cell responses to AZD1222 COVID-19 vaccine. Findings and limits, study-wide: Mostly white British, mostly female donors; authors suggested clonal diversity may be underestimated.

As regards this clone: Its antigen is unidentified.

Profiling relied on immunoSEQ multiplex PCR, and the TCRdb table lists in-frame clones only, not all of them. The data show 150,000 to 200,000 clones, roughly nine tenths seen once. This specimen was peripheral blood, taken on day 0 of AZD1222 vaccination. The sequence was obtained from an adult in good health.

CDR3 sequence reads: CASSLLETGETSTDTQYF. The CDR3 nucleotides read TGCGCCAGCAGCCTCCTGGAAACAGGGGAGACCAGCACAGATACGCAGTATTTT. This chain links TRBV4-1 with TRBJ2-3; 7 nucleotides agree with TRBD1. The CDR3 extends over 18 amino acids. CDR1 and CDR2 (germline): MGHRA, YSYEKL. The ends lost 4 bases at V and 0 bases at J; junction bases unmatched: 13.